This T cell receptor beta chain stems from a study of TIL therapy for anti-PD-1-resistant metastatic lung cancer (dated by TCRdb to about 2021). Background for the entire study: Tumors were harvested prior to any PD-1/PD-L1 blockade, after which nivolumab was administered to patients, and lymphodepletion, expanded TIL infusion and IL-2 were given to patients who progressed. Enrolled patients had a median age of around 49 years (range about 38-75) and a median tumor PD-L1 proportion score of about 5.9%. Most of the cohort had lung adenocarcinoma, including four EGFR-mutant tumors and two ALK-rearranged tumors, and half of the patients were either current or former smokers. T cell receptor beta sequencing of tumor and peripheral blood served to follow clonotypes across the tumor, the expanded TIL product, and serial blood samples. A median non-synonymous tumor mutation burden of around 1.4 mutations per megabase was determined across the cohort by whole-exome sequencing. Overall results and qualifications from the work: The cohort was highly selected, including more treatment-naive, never-smoker and oncogene-addicted patients than is typical, which limits generalizability. The study protocol defined all tumor marker inferences as exploratory. The baseline peripheral repertoire was partially replaced by infused TIL clonotypes, which then decayed over months, and persistence showed no apparent association with response.

What the time point label conveys for this sample: pre-treatment sample, taken before nivolumab and TIL therapy. Between October 2017 and early 2020, a dual-center phase I trial enrolled adults who had stage 4 NSCLC. The samples were obtained from a phase I trial that was single-arm and open-label and tested tumor-infiltrating lymphocyte therapy combined with nivolumab in advanced non-small cell lung cancer. Blood mononuclear cells from EDTA tubes were isolated by Ficoll gradient, snap-frozen as pellets, and DNA was extracted with a Qiagen mini-prep kit. As concerns this clone: The target of this receptor is not known. No base qualities exist here, and no much larger clone lies one base off it.

TCR beta CDR3 regions were amplified from genomic DNA with the immunoSEQ v3 hsTCRB kit using bias-controlled multiplex PCR. The TCR libraries were sequenced on an Illumina NextSeq 500 to 2 million to 2.5 million read pairs for survey level or about 5-6 million read pairs for deep level. For the original study's pipeline: V, D and J genes were assigned, non-productive sequences were removed, and clonality was reported by immunoSEQ Analyzer software. Repertoires were compared by productive Simpson clonality and by the Morisita overlap index of productive TRB rearrangements between infused TIL and blood. For each clone in blood, the absolute clonotype count was estimated by multiplying the lymphocyte count by the CD3+ fraction and by the clone's productive frequency. TCRdb took over this immuneACCESS table, retaining in-frame rearrangements with V and J assigned. Such tables are incomplete; in checked studies, under half of the missing clones stem from an unresolved V gene, and the remainder is unexplained. The V and J calls and clone size come from that table; D and trimming were worked out from the DNA. In all, the sample holds tens of thousands of clones, and 80% to 90% of those were seen once. The top ten constitute more than 4.5% of the sample.

The source of this sequence is a person aged 25-85 years with non-small cell lung cancer. This material consisted of blood, taken at baseline.

The CDR3 here reads CASSIDLAESSYEQYF. The nucleotide sequence reads TGTGCCAGTAGTATAGATCTAGCGGAGAGCTCCTACGAGCAGTACTTC. The sequence joins TRBV19 to TRBJ2-7; 7 bases in the junction line up with TRBD2. Its CDR3 holds 16 amino acids, cysteine through phenylalanine. Only CDR3 DNA is held: 48 bases, read in frame from base 1. The germline V gene (reference sequence) specifies LNHDA as CDR1 and SQIVND as CDR2. V and J are trimmed by 0 bases and 0 bases, and the gene matches miss 5 bases of the junction. Here the CDR3 is joined to the reference TRBV19 and TRBJ2-7 genes, and the full variable domain is: DGGITQSPKYLFRKEGQNVTLSCEQNLNHDAMYWYRQDPGQGLRLIYYSQIVNDFQKGDIAEGYSVSREKKESFPLTVTSAQKNPTAFYLCASSIDLAESSYEQYFGPGTRLTVT.